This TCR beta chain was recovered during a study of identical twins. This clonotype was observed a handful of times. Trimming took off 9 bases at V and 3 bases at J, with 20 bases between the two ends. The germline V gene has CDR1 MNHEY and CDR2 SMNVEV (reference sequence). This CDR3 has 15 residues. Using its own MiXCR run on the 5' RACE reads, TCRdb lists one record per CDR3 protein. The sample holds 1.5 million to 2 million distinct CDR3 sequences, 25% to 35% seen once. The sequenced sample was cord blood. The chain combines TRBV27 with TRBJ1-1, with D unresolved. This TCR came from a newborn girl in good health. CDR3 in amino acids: CASLGVGQVDTEAFF. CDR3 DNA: TGTGCCAGTCTCGGTGTAGGGCAGGTTGACACTGAAGCTTTCTTT.